This T cell receptor (beta chain) was identified during a study of cytotoxic CD8 clonotypes in ibrutinib-treated CLL. Study at large: Response samples were drawn at a median of approximately 11 months of treatment, range 6 to 36. Notes on the study in general: Higher clonality was seen at ibrutinib response and a return toward baseline at progression. The clonality rise at ibrutinib response reflected private clonotype expansion. Relative to age-matched healthy donors, clonality at baseline was higher, and it tracked circulating CD8+ T-cell counts.

TCRdb's table, derived via immunoSEQ multiplex PCR, lists solely in-frame clones and lacks some. The sample lists a few hundred thousand clones, about 77% seen once, with over 5.5% in the top ten. V shed 5 bases, J shed 10 bases, and the junction held 10 bases outside the gene matches. The CDR3 loop spans 15 amino acids. Germline CDR1 SGHNT, CDR2 YYREEE (reference sequence). This clone has only a few counts. The antigen is not known. J is TRBJ2-1 and V is TRBV5-4; 12 bases fit TRBD2. The source is a human donor with chronic lymphocytic leukemia. Source: PBMCs, taken before ibrutinib treatment. CDR3 coding DNA: TGTGCCAGCAGGGTTGCGGGACTAGCGGGCCGGGAGCAGTTCTTC. Translating gives CASRVAGLAGREQFF.